One sample yielded the 26 T cell receptor beta chains listed below, sequenced in a study of OX40 agonist ivuxolimab in advanced cancers. TCRdb's copy holds only in-frame clones and misses some; the assay was immunoSEQ multiplex PCR. The repertoire consists of approximately 29,000 clones, with about 77% occurring once and the leading ten covering 8.5% to 14%. The specimen comprised CD4+ or CD8+ T cells sorted from blood, sampled in a trial of the OX40 agonist ivuxolimab. The receptors derive from an adult with an advanced solid tumor such as melanoma, head and neck, liver or kidney cancer.

V usage is TRBV5-1 and J usage is TRBJ2-1; 10 nucleotides align to TRBD2. This CDR3 contains 15 residues. V trimming: 1 base; J trimming: 7 bases; junction bases outside the gene matches: 5. Looked up from germline, CDR1 is SGHRS and CDR2 is YFSETQ. This CDR3 reads CASSLRAGGPNEQFF. The CDR3 region has the DNA TGCGCCAGCAGCTTGAGAGCGGGGGGGCCTAATGAGCAGTTCTTC. Filled out from reference TRBV5-1 and TRBJ2-1, the complete variable domain reads KAGVTQTPRYLIKTRGQQVTLSCSPISGHRSVSWYQQTPGQGLQFLFEYFSETQRNKGNFPGRFSGRQFSNSRSEMNVSTLELGDSALYLCASSLRAGGPNEQFFGPGTRLTVL.

The chain links TRBV7-9 to TRBJ2-2; 11 bases map to TRBD1. The CDR3 consists of 18 residues. Germline CDR1 SEHNR, CDR2 FQNEAQ (reference sequence). The junction had 4 bases not matched to a gene; V was cut back by 0 bases and J by 1 base. CDR3 DNA: TGTGCCAGCAGCTTAGCGGACAGGGGGCTTTGGAACACCGGGGAGCTGTTTTTT. Translating gives CASSLADRGLWNTGELFF. Variable domain in full (rest from reference TRBV7-9 and TRBJ2-2): DTGVSQNPRHKITKRGQNVTFRCDPISEHNRLYWYRQTLGQGPEFLTYFQNEAQLEKSRLLSDRFSAERPKGSFSTLEIQRTEQGDSAMYLCASSLADRGLWNTGELFFGEGSRLTVL.

V usage is TRBV19 and J usage is TRBJ2-3; D is possibly TRBD2 (5 bases). V was pared by 4 bases and J by 3 bases, with 20 bases between. Germline V gene lookup returns CDR1 LNHDA and CDR2 SQIVND (reference sequence). The CDR3 loop spans 17 amino acids. CDR3: CASSRYSRESLTDTQYF. The CDR3 DNA is TGTGCCAGTAGTAGATACAGCCGGGAATCCTTGACAGATACGCAGTATTTT.

The chain combines TRBV19 with TRBJ2-3; 7 nucleotides agree with TRBD1. V shed 5 bases, J shed 5 bases, and the junction held 13 bases outside the gene matches. CDR1 LNHDA and CDR2 SQIVND come from the germline V gene (reference sequence). The CDR3 has 16 residues. CDR3 protein: CASSAVEGAERDTQYF. CDR3 in DNA: TGTGCCAGTAGTGCGGTAGAGGGGGCCGAAAGAGATACGCAGTATTTT.

The gene calls are TRBV13 and TRBJ2-3, with D possibly matching TRBD2 (7 bases). The V gene lost 5 bases and the J gene lost 4 bases, with 16 bases spanning the gap. The germline CDR1 and CDR2 sequences are PRHDT and FYEKMQ (reference sequence). The CDR3 runs 15 residues. CDR3 sequence reads: CASSPTGGRADTQYF. The CDR3 DNA is TGTGCCAGCAGCCCAACGGGGGGCCGGGCAGATACGCAGTATTTT.

This sequence joins TRBV7-9 and TRBJ1-2, with D uncertain. Trimming stripped 4 bases from V and 9 bases from J, with 12 bases between. Germline CDR1 is SEHNR and CDR2 is FQNEAQ (reference sequence). CDR3 length: 12 residues. The DNA for the CDR3 is TGTGCCAGCAGCTCAGCCCCCGCTAGCTACACCTTC. It is translated as CASSSAPASYTF.

This clone was detected only once. The chain uses TRBV7-8 and TRBJ1-3; no definite D call. The CDR3 is 18 amino acids. The V and J ends lost 3 bases and 0 bases respectively, with 18 bases between them. Germline CDR1 reads SGHVS; CDR2 reads FQNEAQ. This CDR3 is CASSFPADGTDSGNTIYF. DNA of the CDR3: TGTGCCAGCAGCTTCCCTGCGGACGGTACGGACTCTGGAAACACCATATATTTT.

This chain joins TRBV4-1 and TRBJ1-5, with D possibly matching TRBD1 (5 bases). The CDR3 loop spans 15 amino acids. Germline V CDR1 and CDR2: MGHRA, YSYEKL. Trimming removed 3 bases from V and 3 bases from J, with 12 bases in between. CDR3 amino acids: CASSQAGGDNQPQHF. The CDR3 bases are TGCGCCAGCAGCCAGGCTGGGGGGGACAATCAGCCCCAGCATTTT.

The chain links TRBV6-6 to TRBJ2-7, with D uncertain. Trimming took off 0 bases at V and 5 bases at J, with 8 bases between the two ends. In germline, CDR1 is MNHNY, CDR2 SVGAGI (reference sequence). This CDR3 contains 13 residues. The CDR3 DNA reads TGTGCCAGCAGTTACTCGGAAGGTAACGAGCAGTACTTC. It codes for CASSYSEGNEQYF.

V is TRBV2 and J is TRBJ2-7; perhaps TRBD2 as D (5 bases). The CDR3 consists of 17 residues. The V gene lost 2 bases and the J gene lost 2 bases, with 19 bases spanning the gap. In germline, CDR1 is SNHLY, CDR2 FYNNEI. Here the CDR3 DNA reads TGTGCCAGCAGTGAAAGTCTCGAGGGATCCGACACCTACGAGCAGTACTTC. Protein product: CASSESLEGSDTYEQYF.

The V and J genes are TRBV5-8 and TRBJ1-1, with D uncertain. Trimming removed 4 bases from V and 9 bases from J, with 16 bases in between. The CDR3 has 13 residues. Per the germline V gene, CDR1 is SGHTS and CDR2 is YDEGEE. The CDR3 coding sequence is TGTGCCAGCAGCCCCTCGAGGGAAGAAAAAGCTTTCTTT. Amino acid sequence: CASSPSREEKAFF.

This rearrangement joins TRBV7-3 to TRBJ1-2, with D unresolved. V dropped 5 bases and J dropped 3 bases, with 10 bases sitting between them. CDR3 length equals 13 residues. The germline CDR1 and CDR2 sequences are SGHTA and FQGTGA. CDR3 nucleotides: TGTGCCAGCAGCGGAGGGTACTACTATGGCTACACCTTC. Amino acid sequence: CASSGGYYYGYTF.

The V gene is TRBV30, the J gene TRBJ2-2; 7 nucleotides match TRBD2. V gave up 3 bases and J gave up 3 bases; unmatched junction bases: 4. This CDR3 is built from 14 residues. Germline CDR1 reads GTSNPN; CDR2 reads SVGIG (reference sequence). CDR3 loop: CAWRAGDYTGELFF. The CDR3 coding sequence is TGTGCCTGGAGGGCGGGGGACTACACCGGGGAGCTGTTTTTT.

The J gene is TRBJ1-1, the V gene TRBV11-1; D is unresolved. This CDR3 has 14 amino acids. Germline V gene data show CDR1 as SGHAT and CDR2 as FQDESV (reference sequence). The V and J ends lost 4 bases and 0 bases respectively, with 9 bases between them. CDR3 bases: TGTGCCAGCAGCTCTGAAGCTATGAACACTGAAGCTTTCTTT. It translates to CASSSEAMNTEAFF.

In its sample, this clone ranks as medium-sized. J is TRBJ2-7 and V is TRBV19, with TRBD2 matching 7 bases. This CDR3 comprises 13 residues. Germline V CDR1 and CDR2: LNHDA, SQIVND (reference sequence). Losses at the gene ends were 3 bases for V and 6 bases for J; bases not matched to a gene: 5. DNA for the CDR3: TGTGCCAGTAGTATCCCTCCGGGGGGCGAGCAGTACTTC. The encoded protein is CASSIPPGGEQYF.

This clone was picked up a small number of times. The rearrangement joins TRBV27 to TRBJ2-7; D remains ambiguous. The ends were cut back, 3 bases at V and 2 bases at J, with 8 bases in the middle. The CDR3 loop spans 13 amino acids. Germline CDR1 reads MNHEY; CDR2 reads SMNVEV (reference sequence). The CDR3 sequence: CASSLGGTYEQYF. The CDR3 nucleotides read TGTGCCAGCAGTTTGGGCGGTACCTACGAGCAGTACTTC.

This clone has just one count. The V call is TRBV4-2, the J call TRBJ1-2; D remains unclear. V lost 0 bases and J 7 bases, leaving 6 bases between the germline ends. CDR1 is LGHNA, CDR2 YNFKEQ, per germline. This CDR3 comprises 12 residues. CDR3 sequence reads: CASSQDISGYTF. The CDR3 nucleotides are TGTGCCAGCAGCCAAGATATTAGTGGCTACACCTTC.

This clone occurred once. The chain uses TRBV4-3 and TRBJ2-5; the D gene could be TRBD1 or TRBD2 (5 bases each). The CDR3 totals 16 residues. The germline V and J ends were trimmed by 0 bases and 3 bases, with 14 bases remaining between them. The V gene's germline CDR1 is LGHNA and CDR2 YSLEER. Here the CDR3 DNA reads TGCGCCAGCAGCCAAGAGAGGGCAGACAGAAAAGAGACCCAGTACTTC. Translating it yields CASSQERADRKETQYF.

This sequence joins TRBV7-3 and TRBJ2-6; TRBD2 agrees at 10 bases. V was clipped by 1 base and J by 4 bases; unmatched bases: 19. This CDR3 has 22 amino acids. CDR1 and CDR2 (germline): SGHTA, FQGTGA. CDR3 nucleotides: TGTGCCAGCAGCTTAAGTTTAGTCCGCAGCGGGGGGGCCCCGAGGGGGGCCAACGTCCTGACTTTC. Translated, it gives CASSLSLVRSGGAPRGANVLTF.

The chain couples TRBV11-3 to TRBJ1-1; D remains unclear. This CDR3 is 12 amino acids long. The germline V gene has CDR1 SGHNT and CDR2 YENEEA. Between the trimmed V and J ends, which lost 4 bases and 4 bases, there was a span of 7 bases. DNA for the CDR3: TGTGCCAGCAGCTACGGAGGCACTGAAGCTTTCTTT. It yields the protein CASSYGGTEAFF.

A note on this clone: This is likely an artifact of a read error, given a far larger clone one base away. J is TRBJ2-7 and V is TRBV5-1; D unresolved. The germline CDR1 and CDR2 sequences are SGHRS and YFSETQ. Trimming cost V 0 bases and J 2 bases, with 3 bases left between them. The CDR3 totals 12 residues. CDR3 in amino acids: CASSLGAYEQYF. The CDR3 DNA is TGCGCCAGCAGCTTGGGGGCCTACGAGCAGTACTTC.

The chain employs TRBV18 and TRBJ2-3; 8 nucleotides agree with TRBD1. J was trimmed by 2 bases and V by 2 bases; bases with no gene match: 12. CDR3 size: 18 residues. Germline V gives CDR1 KGHSH, CDR2 LQKENI. DNA for the CDR3: TGTGCCAGCTCACCATGGCTCATGGACAGGGAAGACACAGATACGCAGTATTTT. Translating gives CASSPWLMDREDTDTQYF. Looking up the rest from reference TRBV18 and TRBJ2-3 gives the full variable domain: NAGVMQNPRHLVRRRGQEARLRCSPMKGHSHVYWYRQLPEEGLKFMVYLQKENIIDESGMPKERFSAEFPKEGPSILRIQQVVRGDSAAYFCASSPWLMDREDTDTQYFGPGTRLTVL.

This clone was seen a handful of times. The CDR3 DNA sequence: TGCAGCGTTCTCGGGTATACCGACGAGCAGTACTTC. Encoded protein: CSVLGYTDEQYF. The J gene is TRBJ2-7, the V gene TRBV29-1; D remains unclear. V lost 5 bases to trimming and J lost 5 bases, with 13 bases between them. The CDR3 sequence is 12 residues long. Germline values: CDR1 SQVTM, CDR2 ANQGSEA.

The rearrangement joins TRBV5-1 to TRBJ2-7; no clear D. CDR1 and CDR2 (germline): SGHRS, YFSETQ. The length of the CDR3 is 16 residues. Trimming took 0 bases from V and 2 from J, leaving 15 bases between them. The CDR3 DNA reads TGCGCCAGCAGCTTGGCCGTAAGCCCACGCACCTACGAGCAGTACTTC. This translates into CASSLAVSPRTYEQYF.

The genes are TRBV6-1 and TRBJ2-5; 9 nucleotides match TRBD2. The CDR3 is 15 residues long. V shed 6 bases, J shed 1 base, and the junction held 6 bases outside the gene matches. Per germline, CDR1 MNHNS and CDR2 SASEGT. The CDR3, as DNA: TGTGCCAGCAGGGCTCTAGCGGGGTCCCAAGAGACCCAGTACTTC. As protein: CASRALAGSQETQYF.

The table lists this clone with a few counts. V usage is TRBV5-1 and J usage is TRBJ2-7; 12 nucleotides line up with TRBD2. Per the germline V gene, CDR1 is SGHRS and CDR2 is YFSETQ. Losses at the gene ends were 7 bases for V and 6 bases for J; bases not matched to a gene: 5. The CDR3 runs to 13 residues. The CDR3 spells CASHGLAGTEQYF. The CDR3 coding sequence is TGCGCCAGCCACGGACTAGCGGGGACCGAGCAGTACTTC.